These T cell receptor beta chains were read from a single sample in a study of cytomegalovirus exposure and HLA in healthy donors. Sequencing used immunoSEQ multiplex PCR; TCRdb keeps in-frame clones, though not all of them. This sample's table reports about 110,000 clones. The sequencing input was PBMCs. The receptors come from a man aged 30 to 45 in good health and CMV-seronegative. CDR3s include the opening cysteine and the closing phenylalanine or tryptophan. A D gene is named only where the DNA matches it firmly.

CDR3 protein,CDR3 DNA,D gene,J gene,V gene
CASSSQGANTGELFF,TGCGCCAGCAGCTCACAGGGGGCCAACACCGGGGAGCTGTTTTTT,TRBD1,TRBJ2-2,TRBV5-1
CAWSVQEGSEAFF,TGTGCCTGGAGTGTACAGGAGGGGTCTGAAGCTTTCTTT,.,TRBJ1-1,TRBV30
CASSRQGYGYTF,TGTGCCAGCAGTCGACAGGGCTATGGCTACACCTTC,TRBD1,TRBJ1-2,TRBV28
CASSVFGEQETQYF,TGTGCCAGCAGCGTATTCGGGGAACAAGAGACCCAGTACTTC,.,TRBJ2-5,TRBV9
CASSGGGAPYEQYF,TGCGCCAGCAGCGGTGGTGGAGCCCCCTACGAGCAGTACTTC,.,TRBJ2-7,TRBV5-1
CASTPGQGGGTNTEAFF,TGTGCCAGTACCCCGGGACAGGGTGGAGGGACGAACACTGAAGCTTTCTTT,TRBD1,TRBJ1-1,TRBV19
CASSVEDRNVLPYGYTF,TGTGCCAGCAGCGTAGAGGACAGGAATGTTCTACCCTATGGCTACACCTTC,TRBD1,TRBJ1-2,TRBV9
CASSIELFSDSPLHF,TGTGCCAGTAGTATAGAACTTTTTTCGGATTCACCCCTCCACTTT,.,TRBJ1-6,TRBV19
CATSRQGGQGFYGYTF,TGTGCCACCAGCAGACAAGGGGGACAGGGGTTCTATGGCTACACCTTC,TRBD1,TRBJ1-2,TRBV15
CASSAPGTGYGYTF,TGTGCCAGCAGTGCCCCCGGGACAGGGTATGGCTACACCTTC,TRBD1,TRBJ1-2,TRBV25-1
CASSPAQRNTEAFF,TGTGCCAGCTCACCCGCACAGAGAAACACTGAAGCTTTCTTT,.,TRBJ1-1,TRBV18
CASSQQGLGEQYF,TGTGCCAGCAGCCAACAGGGTCTGGGGGAGCAGTACTTC,.,TRBJ2-7,TRBV7-2
CASSSTGGATDTQYF,TGTGCCAGCAGCTCCACGGGGGGGGCAACAGATACGCAGTATTTT,TRBD2,TRBJ2-3,TRBV7-2
CASSLNPGGSTDTQYF,TGCGCCAGCAGCCTAAACCCAGGGGGTAGCACAGATACGCAGTATTTT,TRBD1,TRBJ2-3,TRBV5-1
CASSLTGTGITEAFF,TGTGCCAGCAGCTTGACCGGGACAGGGATCACTGAAGCTTTCTTT,TRBD1,TRBJ1-1,TRBV5-4
CASSRNAEEPQHF,TGTGCCAGCAGCCGCAACGCGGAAGAACCCCAGCATTTT,.,TRBJ1-5,TRBV7-7
CASSLEGGELQETQYF,TGTGCCAGCAGTTTAGAGGGCGGGGAGCTCCAAGAGACCCAGTACTTC,.,TRBJ2-5,TRBV28
CASSFGTGQETQYF,TGTGCCAGCAGCTTCGGGACAGGGCAAGAGACCCAGTACTTC,TRBD1,TRBJ2-5,TRBV7-2
CASSEQGSSYEQYF,TGTGCCAGCAGTGAGCAGGGGAGCTCCTACGAGCAGTACTTC,.,TRBJ2-7,TRBV2
CASSVEVNSPLHF,TGTGCCAGCAGTGTGGAGGTAAATTCACCCCTCCACTTT,.,TRBJ1-6,TRBV6-4
CASIPRRGQGPYTEAFF,TGTGCCAGCATCCCTAGACGGGGACAGGGGCCCTACACTGAAGCTTTCTTT,TRBD1,TRBJ1-1,TRBV11-1
CASSFVGANYGYTF,TGTGCCAGCAGTTTTGTCGGAGCTAACTATGGCTACACCTTC,.,TRBJ1-2,TRBV27
CASSPGYYGYTF,TGTGCCAGCAGCCCGGGTTACTATGGCTACACCTTC,.,TRBJ1-2,TRBV11-2
CASSLRQGTEAFF,TGTGCCAGCAGCTTACGACAGGGCACTGAAGCTTTCTTT,TRBD1,TRBJ1-1,TRBV7-2
CASSRAGWGTEAFF,TGCGCCAGCAGCCGGGCGGGGTGGGGCACTGAAGCTTTCTTT,.,TRBJ1-1,TRBV5-1
CASSLHRTASYEQYF,TGCGCCAGCAGCCTACATAGGACAGCGTCCTACGAGCAGTACTTC,.,TRBJ2-7,TRBV5-1
CASSLAGDSAYTF,TGCGCCAGCAGCTTGGCCGGGGACTCAGCGTACACCTTC,.,TRBJ1-2,TRBV5-1
CSVGAASTDTQYF,TGCAGCGTTGGGGCCGCTAGCACAGATACGCAGTATTTT,.,TRBJ2-3,TRBV29-1
CASSLRTGGYEQYF,TGTGCCAGCAGCCTACGAACCGGGGGCTACGAGCAGTACTTC,.,TRBJ2-7,TRBV7-2
CASSERTGGETDTQYF,TGTGCCAGCAGTGAGCGGACAGGGGGCGAAACAGATACGCAGTATTTT,TRBD1,TRBJ2-3,TRBV25-1
CASSPPTDRPDWRNTIYF,TGTGCCAGCTCACCACCCACCGATCGGCCAGACTGGAGGAACACCATATATTTT,.,TRBJ1-3,TRBV18
CAGSEGTFMGAFF,TGTGCCGGCAGTGAAGGGACATTCATGGGAGCTTTCTTT,.,TRBJ1-1,TRBV6-1
CASSTDSQETQYF,TGTGCCAGCAGCACGGACAGCCAAGAGACCCAGTACTTC,.,TRBJ2-5,TRBV5-5
CASSERSGQVNTEAFF,TGTGCCAGCAGTGAAAGGTCGGGACAGGTGAACACTGAAGCTTTCTTT,TRBD1,TRBJ1-1,TRBV2
CASSRNPQGQGGYTF,TGTGCCAGCAGCAGGAACCCACAGGGGCAGGGTGGCTACACCTTC,TRBD1,TRBJ1-2,TRBV5-5
CASSRTGWANEQFF,TGTGCCAGTAGTAGGACAGGGTGGGCTAATGAGCAGTTCTTC,TRBD1,TRBJ2-1,TRBV19
CAISRDSDTEAFF,TGTGCCATCAGCCGGGACAGCGACACTGAAGCTTTCTTT,TRBD1,TRBJ1-1,TRBV10-3
CASSLGAGETQYF,TGTGCCAGCAGCTTAGGGGCTGGGGAGACCCAGTACTTC,.,TRBJ2-5,TRBV11-2
CASSRRGPQETQYF,TGTGCCAGCAGCCGGAGGGGCCCCCAAGAGACCCAGTACTTC,.,TRBJ2-5,TRBV14
CASSLGTANTEAFF,TGCGCCAGCAGCTTAGGGACAGCGAACACTGAAGCTTTCTTT,TRBD1,TRBJ1-1,TRBV5-1
CASSVYREDEQFF,TGTGCCAGCAGTGTGTACAGGGAAGATGAGCAGTTCTTC,.,TRBJ2-1,TRBV6-1
CASEPPWDRGSYEQYF,TGTGCCAGCGAACCTCCCTGGGACAGGGGTTCGTACGAGCAGTACTTC,TRBD1,TRBJ2-7,TRBV2